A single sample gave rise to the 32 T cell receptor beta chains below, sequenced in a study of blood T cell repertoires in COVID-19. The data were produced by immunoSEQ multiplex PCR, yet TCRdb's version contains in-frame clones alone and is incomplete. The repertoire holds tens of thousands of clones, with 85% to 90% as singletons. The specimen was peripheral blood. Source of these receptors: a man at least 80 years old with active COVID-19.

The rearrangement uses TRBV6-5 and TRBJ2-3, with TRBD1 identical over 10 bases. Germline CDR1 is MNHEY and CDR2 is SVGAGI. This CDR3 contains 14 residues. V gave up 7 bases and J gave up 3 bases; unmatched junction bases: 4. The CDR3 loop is CASTPGQGTDTQYF. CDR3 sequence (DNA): TGTGCCAGCACTCCGGGACAGGGGACAGATACGCAGTATTTT.

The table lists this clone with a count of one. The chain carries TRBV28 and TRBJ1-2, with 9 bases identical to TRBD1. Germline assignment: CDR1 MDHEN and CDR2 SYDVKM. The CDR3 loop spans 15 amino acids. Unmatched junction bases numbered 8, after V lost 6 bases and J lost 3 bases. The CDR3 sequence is CASSQMGQGYYGYTF. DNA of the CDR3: TGTGCCAGCAGCCAAATGGGACAGGGCTACTATGGCTACACCTTC.

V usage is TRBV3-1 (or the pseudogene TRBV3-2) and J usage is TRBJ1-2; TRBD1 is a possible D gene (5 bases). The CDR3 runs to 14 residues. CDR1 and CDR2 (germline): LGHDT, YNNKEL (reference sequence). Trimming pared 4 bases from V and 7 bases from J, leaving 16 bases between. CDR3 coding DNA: TGTGCCAGCAGCCCGGGGGAGGGCTTAGGTGGCTACACCTTC. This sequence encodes CASSPGEGLGGYTF.

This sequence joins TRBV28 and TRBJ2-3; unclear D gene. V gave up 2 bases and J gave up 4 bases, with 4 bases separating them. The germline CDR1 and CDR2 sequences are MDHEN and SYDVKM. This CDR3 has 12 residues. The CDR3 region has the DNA TGTGCCAGCAGTTTAGGGCCAGATACGCAGTATTTT. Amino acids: CASSLGPDTQYF.

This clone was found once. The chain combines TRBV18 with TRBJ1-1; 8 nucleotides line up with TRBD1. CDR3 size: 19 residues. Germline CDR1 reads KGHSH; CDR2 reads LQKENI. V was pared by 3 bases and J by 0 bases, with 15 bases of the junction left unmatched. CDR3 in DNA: TGTGCCAGCTCACCCCGGGACAGGCGTTCTCTAGGGGTGAACACTGAAGCTTTCTTT. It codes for CASSPRDRRSLGVNTEAFF.

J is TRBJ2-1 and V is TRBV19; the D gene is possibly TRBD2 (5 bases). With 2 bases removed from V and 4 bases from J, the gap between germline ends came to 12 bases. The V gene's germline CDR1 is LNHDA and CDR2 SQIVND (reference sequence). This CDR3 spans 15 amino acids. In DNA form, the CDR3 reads TGTGCCAGTAGTATAAGTAGCGAGAAATACAATGAGCAGTTCTTC. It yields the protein CASSISSEKYNEQFF.

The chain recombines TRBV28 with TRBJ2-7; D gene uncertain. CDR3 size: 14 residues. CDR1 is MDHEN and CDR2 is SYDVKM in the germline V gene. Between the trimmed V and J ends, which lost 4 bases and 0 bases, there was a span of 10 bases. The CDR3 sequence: CASSSRVLSYEQYF. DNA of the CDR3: TGTGCCAGCAGTTCCCGGGTTCTCTCCTACGAGCAGTACTTC.

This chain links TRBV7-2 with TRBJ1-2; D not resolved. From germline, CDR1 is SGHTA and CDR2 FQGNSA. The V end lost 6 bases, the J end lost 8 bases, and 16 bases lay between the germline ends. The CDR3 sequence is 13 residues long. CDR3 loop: CASRIREPGGYTF. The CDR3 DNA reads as TGTGCCAGCAGAATCCGGGAGCCGGGGGGCTACACCTTC.

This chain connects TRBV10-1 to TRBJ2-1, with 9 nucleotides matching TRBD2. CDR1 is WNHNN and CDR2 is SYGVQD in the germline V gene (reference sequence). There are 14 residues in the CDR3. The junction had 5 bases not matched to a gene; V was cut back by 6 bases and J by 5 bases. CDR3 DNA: TGCGCCAGCAGCGGACTAGCGTCCAACAATGAGCAGTTCTTC. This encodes CASSGLASNNEQFF.

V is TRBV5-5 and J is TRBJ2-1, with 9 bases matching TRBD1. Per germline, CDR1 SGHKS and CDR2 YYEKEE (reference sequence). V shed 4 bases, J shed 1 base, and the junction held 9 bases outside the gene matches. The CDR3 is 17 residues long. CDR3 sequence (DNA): TGTGCCAGCAGCACTGGGACAGGGTGGGGGTCCTACAATGAGCAGTTCTTC. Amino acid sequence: CASSTGTGWGSYNEQFF.

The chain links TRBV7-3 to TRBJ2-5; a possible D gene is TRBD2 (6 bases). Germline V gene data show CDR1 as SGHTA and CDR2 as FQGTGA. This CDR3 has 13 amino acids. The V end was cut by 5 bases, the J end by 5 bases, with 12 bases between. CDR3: CASSIGGVETQYF. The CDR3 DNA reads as TGTGCCAGCAGCATCGGGGGAGTGGAGACCCAGTACTTC.

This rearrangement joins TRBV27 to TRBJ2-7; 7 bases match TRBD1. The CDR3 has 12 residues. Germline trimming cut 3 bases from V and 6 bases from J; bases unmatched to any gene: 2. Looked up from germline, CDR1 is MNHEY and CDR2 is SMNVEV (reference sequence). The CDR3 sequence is CASSLYRGEQYF. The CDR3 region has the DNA TGTGCCAGCAGTTTGTACAGGGGCGAGCAGTACTTC.

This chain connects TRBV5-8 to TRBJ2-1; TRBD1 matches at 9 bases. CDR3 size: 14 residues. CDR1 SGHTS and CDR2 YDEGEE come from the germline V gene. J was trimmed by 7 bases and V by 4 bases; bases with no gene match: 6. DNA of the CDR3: TGTGCCAGCAGCCGCAACAGGGGGCTAAATGAGCAGTTCTTC. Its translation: CASSRNRGLNEQFF.

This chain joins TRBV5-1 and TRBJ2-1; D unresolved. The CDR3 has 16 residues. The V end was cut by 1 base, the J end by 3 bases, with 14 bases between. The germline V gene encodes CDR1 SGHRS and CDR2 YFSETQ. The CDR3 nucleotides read TGCGCCAGCAGCTTGATGGGCCTACAAAACTACAATGAGCAGTTCTTC. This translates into CASSLMGLQNYNEQFF.

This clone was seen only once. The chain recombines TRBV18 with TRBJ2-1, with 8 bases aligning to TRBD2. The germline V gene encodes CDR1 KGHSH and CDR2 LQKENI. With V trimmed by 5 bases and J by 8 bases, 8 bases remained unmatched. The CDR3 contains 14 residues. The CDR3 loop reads CASSSVGLVDEQFF. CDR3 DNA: TGTGCCAGCTCATCAGTGGGACTAGTCGATGAGCAGTTCTTC. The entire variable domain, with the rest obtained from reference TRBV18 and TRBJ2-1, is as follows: NAGVMQNPRHLVRRRGQEARLRCSPMKGHSHVYWYRQLPEEGLKFMVYLQKENIIDESGMPKERFSAEFPKEGPSILRIQQVVRGDSAAYFCASSSVGLVDEQFFGPGTRLTVL.

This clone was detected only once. CDR3 sequence (DNA): TGTGCCAGCAGCTTGCCGGGACTAGCTTCCTACAATGAGCAGTTCTTC. It is translated as CASSLPGLASYNEQFF. The V and J genes are TRBV11-2 and TRBJ2-1; 9 bases match TRBD2. CDR3 length equals 16 residues. The germline V gene has CDR1 SGHAT and CDR2 FQNNGV. Unmatched junction bases numbered 4, after V lost 3 bases and J lost 1 base.

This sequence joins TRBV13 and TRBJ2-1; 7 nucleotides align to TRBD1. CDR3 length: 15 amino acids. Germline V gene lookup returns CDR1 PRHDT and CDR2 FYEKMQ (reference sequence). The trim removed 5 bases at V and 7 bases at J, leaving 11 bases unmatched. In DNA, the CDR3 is TGTGCCAGCAGCACCCAAGACAGGGAAGGGAATGAGCAGTTCTTC. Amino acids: CASSTQDREGNEQFF.

CDR3 coding DNA: TGTGCCAGCAGTTTCCAACTCCTAGCGGGAGTGGACAATGAGCAGTTCTTC. Amino acids: CASSFQLLAGVDNEQFF. The V gene is TRBV28, the J gene TRBJ2-1, with 10 bases matching TRBD2. CDR1 is MDHEN and CDR2 is SYDVKM in the germline V gene. The CDR3 length is 17 residues. The V and J ends lost 3 bases and 5 bases, in that order; junction bases with no gene match: 10.

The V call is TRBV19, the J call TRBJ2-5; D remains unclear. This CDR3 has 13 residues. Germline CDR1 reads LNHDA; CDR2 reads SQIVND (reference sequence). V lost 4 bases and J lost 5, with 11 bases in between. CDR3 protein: CASSTRRRETQYF. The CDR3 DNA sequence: TGTGCCAGTAGTACCCGACGGCGGGAGACCCAGTACTTC.

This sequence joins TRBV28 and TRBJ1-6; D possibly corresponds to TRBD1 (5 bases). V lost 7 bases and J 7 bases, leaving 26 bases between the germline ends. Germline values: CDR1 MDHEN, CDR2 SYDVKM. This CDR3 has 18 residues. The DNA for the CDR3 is TGTGCCAGCACCCCAAGGCACCGGGGGAGGCCTGGAAATTCACCCCTCCACTTT. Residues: CASTPRHRGRPGNSPLHF.

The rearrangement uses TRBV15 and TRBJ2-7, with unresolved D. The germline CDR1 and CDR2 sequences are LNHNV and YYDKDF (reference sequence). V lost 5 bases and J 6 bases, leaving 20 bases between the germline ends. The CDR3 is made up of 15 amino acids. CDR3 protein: CATSPLRSVKAEQYF. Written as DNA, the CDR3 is TGTGCCACCAGCCCCCTCCGCTCGGTAAAAGCCGAGCAGTACTTC. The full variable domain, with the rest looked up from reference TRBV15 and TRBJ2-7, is DAMVIQNPRYQVTQFGKPVTLSCSQTLNHNVMYWYQQKSSQAPKLLFHYYDKDFNNEADTPDNFQSRRPNTSFCFLDIRSPGLGDTAMYLCATSPLRSVKAEQYFGPGTRLTVT.

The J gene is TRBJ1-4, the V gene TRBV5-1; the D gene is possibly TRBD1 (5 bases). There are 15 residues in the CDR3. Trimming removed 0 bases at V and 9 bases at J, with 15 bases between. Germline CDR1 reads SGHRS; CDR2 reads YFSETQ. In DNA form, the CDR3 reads TGCGCCAGCAGCTTGGCCCGCCAGGGAAGGCAAAAACTGTTTTTT. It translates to CASSLARQGRQKLFF.

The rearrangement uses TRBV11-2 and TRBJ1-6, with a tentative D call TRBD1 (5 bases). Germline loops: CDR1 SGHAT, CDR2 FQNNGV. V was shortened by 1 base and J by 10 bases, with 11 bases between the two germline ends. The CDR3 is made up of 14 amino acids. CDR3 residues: CASSLGGGRSPLHF. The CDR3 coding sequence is TGTGCCAGCAGCTTAGGGGGCGGTAGATCACCCCTCCACTTT.

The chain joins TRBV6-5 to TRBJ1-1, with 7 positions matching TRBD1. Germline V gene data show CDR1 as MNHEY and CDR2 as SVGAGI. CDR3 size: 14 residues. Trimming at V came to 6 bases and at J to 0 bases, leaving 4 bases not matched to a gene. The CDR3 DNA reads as TGTGCCAGCAGAACGGGACAGCTGAACACTGAAGCTTTCTTT. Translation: CASRTGQLNTEAFF.

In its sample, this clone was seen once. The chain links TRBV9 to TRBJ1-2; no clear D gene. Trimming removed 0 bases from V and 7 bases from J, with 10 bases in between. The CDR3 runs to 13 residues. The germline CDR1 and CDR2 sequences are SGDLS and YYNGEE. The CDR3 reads CASSVEGSSGYTF. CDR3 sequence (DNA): TGTGCCAGCAGCGTAGAAGGGAGTTCTGGCTACACCTTC.

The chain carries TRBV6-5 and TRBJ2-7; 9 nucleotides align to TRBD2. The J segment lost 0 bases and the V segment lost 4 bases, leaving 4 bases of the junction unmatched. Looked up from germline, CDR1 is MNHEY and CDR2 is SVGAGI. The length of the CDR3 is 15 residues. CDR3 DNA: TGTGCCAGCAGTTCCCTAGCGGGGTACTCCTACGAGCAGTACTTC. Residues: CASSSLAGYSYEQYF.

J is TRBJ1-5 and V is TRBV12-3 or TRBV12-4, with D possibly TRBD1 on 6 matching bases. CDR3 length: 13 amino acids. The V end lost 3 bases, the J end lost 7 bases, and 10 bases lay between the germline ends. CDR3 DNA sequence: TGTGCCAGCAGTTTCAGGGGTAACCAGCCCCAGCATTTT. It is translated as CASSFRGNQPQHF.

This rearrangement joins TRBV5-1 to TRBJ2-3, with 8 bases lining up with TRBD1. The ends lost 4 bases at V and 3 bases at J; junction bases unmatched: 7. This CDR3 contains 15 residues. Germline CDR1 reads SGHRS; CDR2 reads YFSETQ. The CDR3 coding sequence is TGCGCCAGCAGCGTGACAGGGGCAAGTACAGATACGCAGTATTTT. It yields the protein CASSVTGASTDTQYF.

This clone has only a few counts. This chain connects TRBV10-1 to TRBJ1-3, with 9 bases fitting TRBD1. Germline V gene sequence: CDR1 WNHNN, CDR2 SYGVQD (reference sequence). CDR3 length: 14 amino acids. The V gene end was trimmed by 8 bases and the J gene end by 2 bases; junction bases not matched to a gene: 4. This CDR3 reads CASGGQGAGNTIYF. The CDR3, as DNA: TGCGCCAGCGGGGGACAGGGCGCTGGAAACACCATATATTTT.

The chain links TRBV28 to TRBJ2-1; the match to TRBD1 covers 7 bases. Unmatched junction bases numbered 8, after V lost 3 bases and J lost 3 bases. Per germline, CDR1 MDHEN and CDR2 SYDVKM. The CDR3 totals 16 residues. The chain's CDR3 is CASSLSGGRFYNEQFF. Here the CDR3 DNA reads TGTGCCAGCAGTTTGTCAGGGGGTCGGTTCTACAATGAGCAGTTCTTC.

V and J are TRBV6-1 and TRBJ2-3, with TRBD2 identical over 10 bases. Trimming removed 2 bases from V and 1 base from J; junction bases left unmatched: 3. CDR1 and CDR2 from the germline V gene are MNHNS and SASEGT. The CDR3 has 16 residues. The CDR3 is CASSESLAGRTDTQYF. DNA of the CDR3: TGTGCCAGCAGTGAATCACTAGCGGGGCGCACAGATACGCAGTATTTT.

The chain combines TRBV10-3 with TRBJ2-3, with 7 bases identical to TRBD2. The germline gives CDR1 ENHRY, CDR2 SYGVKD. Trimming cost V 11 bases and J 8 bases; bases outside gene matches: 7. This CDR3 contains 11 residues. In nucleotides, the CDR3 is TGTGCCGTTCAAGCGGGATCTACGCAGTATTTT. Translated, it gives CAVQAGSTQYF.